This T cell receptor (beta chain) came from a study of cytomegalovirus exposure and HLA in healthy donors. V shed 5 bases, J shed 2 bases, and the junction held 8 bases outside the gene matches. Germline CDR1 LGHNA, CDR2 YSLEER. The CDR3 runs to 16 residues. It was with 60 Vbeta and 13 Jbeta primers that the PCR ran. Profiled with immunoSEQ multiplex PCR; TCRdb holds only in-frame clones, not every one. The sample includes more than 150,000 clones, 76% of them seen just once. Specimen: PBMCs. The receptor comes from a woman in her twenties or thirties in good health and CMV-seropositive. V and J are TRBV4-3 and TRBJ2-5; 10 bases are shared with TRBD2. The CDR3 bases are TGCGCCAGCAGCAAAGCCCCAGCGGGGGGGCAAGAGACCCAGTACTTC. This translates into CASSKAPAGGQETQYF.